This TCR beta chain was found in a study of CD8 T cells in ankylosing spondylitis. This clonotype was seen only once. Its antigen is not identified. Findings and limits, study-wide: A TCR beta motif of roughly 8 highly homologous variants seemed to mark ankylosing spondylitis blood. Disease-linked clones, CD8+, were relatively rare in peripheral blood. Disease-linked clones reportedly concentrated significantly in matched ankylosing spondylitis synovial fluid. Some of these motif variants have turned up before, in reports on reactive arthritis synovial fluid and blood.

This CDR3 region has 15 residues. V was cut by 0 bases and J by 5 bases, with 14 bases left in between. The germline gives CDR1 SQVTM, CDR2 ANQGSEA. Libraries for TCR beta were made by quantitative 5'-RACE with molecular barcodes. TCRdb itself ran the 5' RACE reads through MiXCR, one entry per CDR3 protein. The data show fewer than 750,000 distinct CDR3 sequences, roughly 20% seen once. The TCR was taken from a male donor with ankylosing spondylitis. The chain couples TRBV29-1 to TRBJ2-1, with D possibly being TRBD2 (6 bases). Input material: blood, either unsorted or a sorted T cell fraction (not recorded which). The CDR3 sequence is CSVEDASGLHNEQFF. CDR3 in DNA: TGCAGCGTTGAAGATGCCTCGGGACTCCACAATGAGCAGTTCTTC.